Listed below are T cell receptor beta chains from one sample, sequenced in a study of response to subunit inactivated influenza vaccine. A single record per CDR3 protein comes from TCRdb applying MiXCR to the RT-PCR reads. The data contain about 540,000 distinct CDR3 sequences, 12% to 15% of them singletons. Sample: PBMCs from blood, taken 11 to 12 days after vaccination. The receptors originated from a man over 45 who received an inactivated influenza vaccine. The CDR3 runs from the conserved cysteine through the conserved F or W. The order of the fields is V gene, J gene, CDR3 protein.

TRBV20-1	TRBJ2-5	CSADPLAGGQETQYF
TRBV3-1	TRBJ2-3	CASSQGAGEYTDTQYF
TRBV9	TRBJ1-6	CASSVAFGNSPLHF
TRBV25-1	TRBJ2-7	CASSPPLSYEQYF
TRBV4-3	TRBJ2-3	CASSQDWAGGLDTQYF
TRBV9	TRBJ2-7	CASSTIAGANYEQYF
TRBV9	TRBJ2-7	CASSVGLGRDEQYF
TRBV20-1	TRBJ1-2	CSAELRGLYGYTF
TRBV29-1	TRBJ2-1	CSAGQGGNEQFF
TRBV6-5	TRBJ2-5	CASSYRASGRARETQYF
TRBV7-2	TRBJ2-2	CASSKLAGGATGELFF
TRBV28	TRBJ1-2	CASSGRDRNGYTF
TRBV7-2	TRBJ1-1	CASSLVATEGRVSEAFF
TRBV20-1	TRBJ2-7	CSAERGKEQYF
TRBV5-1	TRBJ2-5	CASSLEGREGETQYF
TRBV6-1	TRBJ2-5	CASRPLAETSTQYF
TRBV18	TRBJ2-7	CASSPPSGQNYEQYF
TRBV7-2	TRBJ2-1	CASSLPGYFSSYNEQFF
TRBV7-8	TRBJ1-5	CASSLDRPSNNQPQHF
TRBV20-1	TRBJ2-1	CSARRGTTNEQFF
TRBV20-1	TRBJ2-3	CSITRLAGVYDATDTQYF
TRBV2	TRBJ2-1	CATSDFPEQFF
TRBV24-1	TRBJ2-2	CATSIGPINTGELFF
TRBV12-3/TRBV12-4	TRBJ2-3	CASRKRGADTQYF
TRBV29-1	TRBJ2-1	CSVLGGVKNEQFF
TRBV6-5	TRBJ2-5	CASRTNLETQYF
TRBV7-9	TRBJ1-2	CASRRDMTGGYTF
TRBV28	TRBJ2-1	CASSLWGGGQGYNEQFF
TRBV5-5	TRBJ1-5	CASSWGQGPNQPQHF
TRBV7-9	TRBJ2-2	CAKGAANTGELFF
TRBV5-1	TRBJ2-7	CASSLGPRDSGNYEQYF
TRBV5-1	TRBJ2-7	CASSLEGTALGYEQYF
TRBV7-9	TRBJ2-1	CASSLGGLEQFF
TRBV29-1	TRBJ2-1	CSVEERAGYNEQFF
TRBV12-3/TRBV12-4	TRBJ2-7	CASSPRGTYEQYF
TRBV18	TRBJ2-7	CASSSNNRGEQYF
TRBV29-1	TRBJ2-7	CSVLTGEDYEQYF
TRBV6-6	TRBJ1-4	CASSGGDNEKLFF
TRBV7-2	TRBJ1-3	CASSLEGGGFGNTIYF
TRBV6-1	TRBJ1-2	CASSEGWGAVANYGYTF
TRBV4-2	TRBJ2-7	CASSWGPGNYEQYF
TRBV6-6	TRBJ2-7	CASSGGTRGEQYF
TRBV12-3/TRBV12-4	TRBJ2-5	CASSLSRKETQYF
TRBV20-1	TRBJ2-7	CSATSPGTSSHEQYF
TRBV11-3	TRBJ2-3	CASSSLGRPSGSLGAKDTQYF
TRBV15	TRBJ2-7	CATSRDLGVLYEQYF
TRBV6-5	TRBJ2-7	CASSLGRNEQYF
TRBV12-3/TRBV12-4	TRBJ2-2	CASSGSLSGELFF
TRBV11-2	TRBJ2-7	CASSLARVAYEQYF
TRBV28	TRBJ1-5	CASTTFDRNQPQHF
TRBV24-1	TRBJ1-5	CATSESGTGGAQHF
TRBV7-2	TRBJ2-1	CASSLGITYNEQFF
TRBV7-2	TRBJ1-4	CASSPGRGTEKLFF
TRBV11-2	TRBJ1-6	CATGTDYNSPLHF